The present T cell receptor (beta chain) was sequenced within a study of blood T cell repertoires in COVID-19. Patients at the Seattle site were enrolled during active infection and followed longitudinally. Sequencing was performed with immunoSEQ multiplex PCR; in TCRdb, only in-frame clones are kept and a portion is missing. The sample consists of roughly 190,000 clones, 80% to 85% of them appearing once. Sample: peripheral blood. This receptor was obtained from a woman in her 70s with COVID-19, enrolled during active disease.

The CDR3 spells CASSLLQGGGWTQYF. CDR3 nucleotide sequence: TGCGCCAGCAGCTTGTTGCAGGGGGGCGGTTGGACCCAGTACTTC. This chain links TRBV5-1 with TRBJ2-5; D possibly corresponds to TRBD1 (7 bases). The CDR3 runs to 15 residues. Germline CDR1 and CDR2: SGHRS and YFSETQ. The ends were cut back, 1 base at V and 7 bases at J, with 17 bases in the middle.